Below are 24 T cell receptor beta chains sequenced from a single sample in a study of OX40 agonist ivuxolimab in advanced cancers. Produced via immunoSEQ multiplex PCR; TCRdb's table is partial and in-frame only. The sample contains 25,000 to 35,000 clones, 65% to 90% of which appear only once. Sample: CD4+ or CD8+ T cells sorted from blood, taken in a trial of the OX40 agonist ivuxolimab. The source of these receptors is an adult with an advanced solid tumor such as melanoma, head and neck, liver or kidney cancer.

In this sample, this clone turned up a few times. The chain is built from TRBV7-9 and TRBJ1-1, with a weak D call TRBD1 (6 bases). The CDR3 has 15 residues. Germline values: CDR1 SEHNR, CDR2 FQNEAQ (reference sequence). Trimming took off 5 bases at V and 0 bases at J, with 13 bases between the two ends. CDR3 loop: CASSPADSLNTEAFF. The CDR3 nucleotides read TGTGCCAGCAGCCCAGCGGACAGCTTGAACACTGAAGCTTTCTTT.

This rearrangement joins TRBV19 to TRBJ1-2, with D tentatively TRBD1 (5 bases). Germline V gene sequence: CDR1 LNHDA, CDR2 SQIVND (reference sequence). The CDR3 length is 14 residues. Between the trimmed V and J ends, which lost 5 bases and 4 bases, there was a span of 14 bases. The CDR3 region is CASSPGRGGYGYTF. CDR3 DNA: TGTGCCAGTAGTCCGGGACGAGGAGGCTATGGCTACACCTTC.

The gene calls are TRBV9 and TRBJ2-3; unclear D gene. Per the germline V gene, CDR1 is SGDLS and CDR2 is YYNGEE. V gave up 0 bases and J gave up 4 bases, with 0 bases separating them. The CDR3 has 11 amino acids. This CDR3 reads CASSVADTQYF. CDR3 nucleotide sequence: TGTGCCAGCAGCGTAGCAGATACGCAGTATTTT.

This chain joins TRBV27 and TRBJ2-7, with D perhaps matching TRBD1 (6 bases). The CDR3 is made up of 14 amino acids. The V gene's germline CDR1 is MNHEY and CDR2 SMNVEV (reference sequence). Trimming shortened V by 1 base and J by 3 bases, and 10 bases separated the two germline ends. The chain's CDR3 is CASSLLPGDYEQYF. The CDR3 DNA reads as TGTGCCAGCAGTTTATTGCCAGGGGACTACGAGCAGTACTTC.

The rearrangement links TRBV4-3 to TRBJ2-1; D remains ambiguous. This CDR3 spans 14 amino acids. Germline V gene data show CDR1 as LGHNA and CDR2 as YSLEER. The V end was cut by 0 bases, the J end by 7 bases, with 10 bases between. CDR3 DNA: TGCGCCAGCAGCCAAGATCTGCCGGAAAATGAGCAGTTCTTC. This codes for CASSQDLPENEQFF.

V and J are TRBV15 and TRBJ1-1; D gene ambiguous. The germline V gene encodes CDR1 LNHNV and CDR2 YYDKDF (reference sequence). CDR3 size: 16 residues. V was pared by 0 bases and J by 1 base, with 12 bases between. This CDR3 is CATSREGLGGNTEAFF. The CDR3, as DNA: TGTGCCACCAGCAGAGAGGGCCTCGGCGGGAACACTGAAGCTTTCTTT.

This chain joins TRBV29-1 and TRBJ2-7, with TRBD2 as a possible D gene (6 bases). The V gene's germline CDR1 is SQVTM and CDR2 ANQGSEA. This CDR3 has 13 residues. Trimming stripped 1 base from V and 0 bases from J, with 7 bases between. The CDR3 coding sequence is TGCAGCGTTGAAGCCGGGAGCTCCTACGAGCAGTACTTC. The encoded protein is CSVEAGSSYEQYF.

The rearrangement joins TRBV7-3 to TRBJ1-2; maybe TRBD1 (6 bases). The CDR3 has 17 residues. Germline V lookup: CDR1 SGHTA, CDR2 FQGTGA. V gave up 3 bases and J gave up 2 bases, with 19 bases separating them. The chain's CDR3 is CASSFLRQERKNYGYTF. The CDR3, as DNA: TGTGCCAGCAGCTTCCTTAGACAGGAGCGAAAGAACTATGGCTACACCTTC.

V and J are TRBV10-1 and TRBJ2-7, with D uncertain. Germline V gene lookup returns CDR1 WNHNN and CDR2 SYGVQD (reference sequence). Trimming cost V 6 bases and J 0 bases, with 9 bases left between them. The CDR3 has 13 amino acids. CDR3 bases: TGCGCCAGCAGCCCGAGGCCCTCCTACGAGCAGTACTTC. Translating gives CASSPRPSYEQYF.

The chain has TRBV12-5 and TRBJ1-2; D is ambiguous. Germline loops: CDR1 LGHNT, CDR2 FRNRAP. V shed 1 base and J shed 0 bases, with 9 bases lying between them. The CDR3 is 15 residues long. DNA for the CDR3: TGTGCTAGTGGTTTGGGTCCGGCTACTAACTATGGCTACACCTTC. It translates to CASGLGPATNYGYTF.

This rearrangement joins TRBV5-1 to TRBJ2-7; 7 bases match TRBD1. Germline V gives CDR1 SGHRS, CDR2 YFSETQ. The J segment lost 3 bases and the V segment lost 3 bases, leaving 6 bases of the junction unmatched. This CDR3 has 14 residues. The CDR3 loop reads CASSWGTGDYEQYF. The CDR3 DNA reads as TGCGCCAGCAGCTGGGGTACAGGGGACTACGAGCAGTACTTC.

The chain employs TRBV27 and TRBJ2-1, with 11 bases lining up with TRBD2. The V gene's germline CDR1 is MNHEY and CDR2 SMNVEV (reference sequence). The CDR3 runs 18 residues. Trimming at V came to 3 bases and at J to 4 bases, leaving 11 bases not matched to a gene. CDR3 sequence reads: CASSFPGIPSGRYNEQFF. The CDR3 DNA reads TGTGCCAGCAGTTTCCCCGGTATACCTAGCGGGAGGTACAATGAGCAGTTCTTC.

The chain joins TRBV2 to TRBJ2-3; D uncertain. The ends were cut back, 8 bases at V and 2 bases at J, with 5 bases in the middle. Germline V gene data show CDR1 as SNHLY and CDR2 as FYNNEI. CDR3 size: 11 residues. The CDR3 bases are TGTGCCAGCGGTTACACAGATACGCAGTATTTT. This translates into CASGYTDTQYF.

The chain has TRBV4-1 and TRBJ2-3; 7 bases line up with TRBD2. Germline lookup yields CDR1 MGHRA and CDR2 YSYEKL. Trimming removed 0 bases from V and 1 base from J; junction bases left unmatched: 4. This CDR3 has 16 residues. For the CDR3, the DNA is TGCGCCAGCAGCCAAGATCCAGCGGGACGCACAGATACGCAGTATTTT. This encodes CASSQDPAGRTDTQYF.

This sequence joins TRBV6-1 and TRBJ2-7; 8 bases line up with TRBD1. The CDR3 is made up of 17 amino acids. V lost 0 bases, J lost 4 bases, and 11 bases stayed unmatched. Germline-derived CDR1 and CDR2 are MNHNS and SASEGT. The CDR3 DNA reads TGTGCCAGCAGTGAAGCGGTCGTCGGACAGGGAAAGTACGAGCAGTACTTC. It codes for CASSEAVVGQGKYEQYF.

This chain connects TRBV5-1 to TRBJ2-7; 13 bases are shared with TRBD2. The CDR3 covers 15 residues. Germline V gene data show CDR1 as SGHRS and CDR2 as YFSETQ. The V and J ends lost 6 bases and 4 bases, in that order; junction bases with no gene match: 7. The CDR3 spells CASTPGLAGNYEQYF. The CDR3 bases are TGCGCCAGCACACCGGGACTAGCGGGAAATTACGAGCAGTACTTC.

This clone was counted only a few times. The CDR3 sequence is CASSQVLGSGNTIYF. Here the CDR3 DNA reads TGCGCCAGCAGCCAAGTATTGGGCTCTGGAAACACCATATATTTT. J is TRBJ1-3 and V is TRBV4-1; no definite D call. Germline CDR1 reads MGHRA; CDR2 reads YSYEKL. The CDR3 is 15 amino acids. Trimming stripped 1 base from V and 0 bases from J, with 7 bases between.

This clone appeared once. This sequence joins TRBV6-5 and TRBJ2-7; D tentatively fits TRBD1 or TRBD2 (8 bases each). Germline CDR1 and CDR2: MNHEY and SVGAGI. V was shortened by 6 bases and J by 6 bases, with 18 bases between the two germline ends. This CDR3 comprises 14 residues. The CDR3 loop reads CASSTGGLEREQYF. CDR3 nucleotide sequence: TGTGCCAGCAGCACAGGGGGACTAGAGCGCGAGCAGTACTTC.

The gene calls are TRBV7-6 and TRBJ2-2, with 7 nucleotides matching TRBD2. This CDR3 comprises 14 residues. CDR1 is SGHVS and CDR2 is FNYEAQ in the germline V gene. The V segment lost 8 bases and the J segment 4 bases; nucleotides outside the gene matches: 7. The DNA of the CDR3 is TGTGCCAGCTCCGCCACTAGCGCCACCGGGGAGCTGTTTTTT. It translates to CASSATSATGELFF. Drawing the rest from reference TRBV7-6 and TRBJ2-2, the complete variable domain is GAGVSQSPRYKVTKRGQDVALRCDPISGHVSLYWYRQALGQGPEFLTYFNYEAQQDKSGLPNDRFSAERPEGSISTLTIQRTEQRDSAMYRCASSATSATGELFFGEGSRLTVL.

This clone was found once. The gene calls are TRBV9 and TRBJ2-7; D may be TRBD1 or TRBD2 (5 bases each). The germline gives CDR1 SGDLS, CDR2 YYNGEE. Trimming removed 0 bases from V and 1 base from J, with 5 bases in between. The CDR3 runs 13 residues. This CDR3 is CASSVGGSYEQYF. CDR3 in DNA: TGTGCCAGCAGCGTAGGGGGGTCCTACGAGCAGTACTTC.

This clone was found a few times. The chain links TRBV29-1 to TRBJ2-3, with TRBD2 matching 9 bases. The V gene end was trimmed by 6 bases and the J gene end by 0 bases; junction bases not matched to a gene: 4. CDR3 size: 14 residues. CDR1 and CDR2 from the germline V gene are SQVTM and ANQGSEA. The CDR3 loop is CSVGLARSTDTQYF. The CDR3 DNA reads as TGCAGCGTGGGACTAGCCCGTAGCACAGATACGCAGTATTTT.

The CDR3 DNA is TGCGCCAGCAGCCAAGGGCCCCGAGACACTGAAGCTTTCTTT. Encoded protein: CASSQGPRDTEAFF. The chain employs TRBV4-1 and TRBJ1-1; D ambiguous. Germline assignment: CDR1 MGHRA and CDR2 YSYEKL. The CDR3 is 14 residues long. The V end lost 1 base, the J end lost 3 bases, and 9 bases lay between the germline ends.

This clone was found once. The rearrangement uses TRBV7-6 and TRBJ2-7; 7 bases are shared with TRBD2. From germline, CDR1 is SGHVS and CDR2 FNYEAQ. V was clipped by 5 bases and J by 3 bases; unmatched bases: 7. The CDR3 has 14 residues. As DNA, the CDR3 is TGTGCCAGCAGCCGGGGGGAAAGAGGCTACGAGCAGTACTTC. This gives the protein CASSRGERGYEQYF.

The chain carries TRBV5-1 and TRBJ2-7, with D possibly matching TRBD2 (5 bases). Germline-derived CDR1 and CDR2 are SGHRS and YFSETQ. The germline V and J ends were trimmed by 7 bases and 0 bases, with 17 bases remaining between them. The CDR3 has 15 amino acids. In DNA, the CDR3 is TGCGCCAGCTGCCCCAGGAGCGGAGGCTCCTACGAGCAGTACTTC. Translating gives CASCPRSGGSYEQYF.